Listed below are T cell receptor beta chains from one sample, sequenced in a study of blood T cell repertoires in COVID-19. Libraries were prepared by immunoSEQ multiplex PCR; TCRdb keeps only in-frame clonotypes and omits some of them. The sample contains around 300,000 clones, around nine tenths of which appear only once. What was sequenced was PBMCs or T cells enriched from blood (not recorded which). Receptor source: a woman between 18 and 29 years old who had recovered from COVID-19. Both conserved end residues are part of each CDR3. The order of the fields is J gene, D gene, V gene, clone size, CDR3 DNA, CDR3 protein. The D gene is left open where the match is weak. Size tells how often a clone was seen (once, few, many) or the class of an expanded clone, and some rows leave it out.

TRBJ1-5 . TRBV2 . TGTGCCAGTAGAGGCGGGGGCGGGCAGCCCCAGCATTTT CASRGGGGQPQHF
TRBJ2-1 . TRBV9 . TGTGCCAGCACCTGGCAATCCGAGGCCGATGAGCAGTTCTTC CASTWQSEADEQFF
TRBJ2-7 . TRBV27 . TGTGCCAGCAGTTTAGCGGGAAGTTACGAGCAGTACTTC CASSLAGSYEQYF
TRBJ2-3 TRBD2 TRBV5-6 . TGTGCCAGCAGCCTCGGGACTAGCGGGACGAATGTGGGCACAGATACGCAGTATTTT CASSLGTSGTNVGTDTQYF
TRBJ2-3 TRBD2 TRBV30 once TGTGCCTGGAGCGGGGGGGCAACAGATACGCAGTATTTT CAWSGGATDTQYF
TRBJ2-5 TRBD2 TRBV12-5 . TGTGCTAGTGGTTCACCGGGACTAGCGGGGGAGACCCAGTACTTC CASGSPGLAGETQYF
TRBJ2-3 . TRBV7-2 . TGTGCCAGCAGCACCCGACTGGTCGGGGGAGATACGCAGTATTTT CASSTRLVGGDTQYF
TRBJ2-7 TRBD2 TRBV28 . TGTGCCAGCAGTTTGGCACGGGAGGGATCCCCTACGAAGCAGTACTTC CASSLAREGSPTKQYF
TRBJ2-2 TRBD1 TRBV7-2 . TGTGCCAGCACCGGGACAGGGTCCGGGGAGCTGTTTTTT CASTGTGSGELFF
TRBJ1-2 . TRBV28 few TGTGCCAGCAGGACTGGCACGGAATATGGCTACACCTTC CASRTGTEYGYTF
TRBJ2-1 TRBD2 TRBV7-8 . TGTGCCAGCAGCCGCGGACTAGCGGGAGTCAACAATGAGCAGTTCTTC CASSRGLAGVNNEQFF
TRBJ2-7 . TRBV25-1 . TGTGCCAGCAGTGCCTACACGGGCTACGAGCAGTACTTC CASSAYTGYEQYF
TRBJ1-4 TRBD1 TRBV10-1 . TGCGCCAGCAGCCCCGGGACAGGGGGTGAAAAACTGTTTTTT CASSPGTGGEKLFF
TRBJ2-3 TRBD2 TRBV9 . TGTGCCAGCAGCGTCCCCTCCGACCGGACTAGCGGGGTGGAAGATACGCAGTATTTT CASSVPSDRTSGVEDTQYF